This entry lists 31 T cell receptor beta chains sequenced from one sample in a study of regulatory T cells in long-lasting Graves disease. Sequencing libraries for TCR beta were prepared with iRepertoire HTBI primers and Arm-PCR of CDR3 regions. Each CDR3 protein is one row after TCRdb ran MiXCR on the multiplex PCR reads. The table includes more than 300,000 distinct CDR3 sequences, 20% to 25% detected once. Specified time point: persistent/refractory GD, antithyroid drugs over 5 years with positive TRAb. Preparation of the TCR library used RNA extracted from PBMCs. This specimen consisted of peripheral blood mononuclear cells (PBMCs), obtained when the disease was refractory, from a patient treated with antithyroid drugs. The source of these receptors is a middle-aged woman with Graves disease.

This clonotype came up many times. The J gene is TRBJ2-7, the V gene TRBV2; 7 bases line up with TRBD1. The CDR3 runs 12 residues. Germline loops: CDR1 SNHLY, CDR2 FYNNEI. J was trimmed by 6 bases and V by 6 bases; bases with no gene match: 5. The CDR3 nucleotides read TGTGCCAGCAGGACAGGGTTCTTCGAGCAGTACTTC. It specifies CASRTGFFEQYF. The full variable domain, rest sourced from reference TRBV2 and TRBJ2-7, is EPEVTQTPSHQVTQMGQEVILRCVPISNHLYFYWYRQILGQKVEFLVSFYNNEISEKSEIFDDQFSVERPDGSNFTLKIRSTKLEDSAMYFCASRTGFFEQYFGPGTRLTVT.

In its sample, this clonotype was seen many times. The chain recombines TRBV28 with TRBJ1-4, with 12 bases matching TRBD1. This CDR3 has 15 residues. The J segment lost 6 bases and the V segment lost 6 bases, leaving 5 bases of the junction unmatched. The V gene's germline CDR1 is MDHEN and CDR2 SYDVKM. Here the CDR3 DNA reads TGTGCCAGCAGGGGGACAGGGGGCGAATATGAAAAACTGTTTTTT. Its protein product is CASRGTGGEYEKLFF.

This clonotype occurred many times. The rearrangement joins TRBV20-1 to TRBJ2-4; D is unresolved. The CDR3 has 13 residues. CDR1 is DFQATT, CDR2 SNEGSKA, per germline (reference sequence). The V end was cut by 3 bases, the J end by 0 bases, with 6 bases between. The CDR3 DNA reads TGCAGTGCTAGGCGGCTAGCCAAAAACATTCAGTACTTC. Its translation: CSARRLAKNIQYF.

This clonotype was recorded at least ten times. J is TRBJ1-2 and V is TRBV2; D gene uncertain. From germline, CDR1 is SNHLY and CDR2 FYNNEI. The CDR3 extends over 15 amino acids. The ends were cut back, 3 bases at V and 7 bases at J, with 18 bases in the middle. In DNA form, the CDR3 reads TGTGCCAGCAGTGAGGAGGGCCTCGGTTTCCCTGGCTACACCTTC. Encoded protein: CASSEEGLGFPGYTF.

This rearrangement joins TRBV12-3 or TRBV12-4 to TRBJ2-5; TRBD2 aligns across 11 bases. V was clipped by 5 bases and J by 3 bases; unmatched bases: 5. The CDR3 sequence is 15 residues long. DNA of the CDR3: TGTGCCAGCAGTGTTAGCGGGAGGGCCAAAGAGACCCAGTACTTC. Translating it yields CASSVSGRAKETQYF.

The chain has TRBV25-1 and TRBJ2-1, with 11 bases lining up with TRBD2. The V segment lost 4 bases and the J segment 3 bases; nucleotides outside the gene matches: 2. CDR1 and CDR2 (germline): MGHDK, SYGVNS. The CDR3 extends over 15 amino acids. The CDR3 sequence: CASSVLAGGYNEQFF. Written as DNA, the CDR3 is TGTGCCAGCAGTGTTCTAGCGGGAGGCTACAATGAGCAGTTCTTC.

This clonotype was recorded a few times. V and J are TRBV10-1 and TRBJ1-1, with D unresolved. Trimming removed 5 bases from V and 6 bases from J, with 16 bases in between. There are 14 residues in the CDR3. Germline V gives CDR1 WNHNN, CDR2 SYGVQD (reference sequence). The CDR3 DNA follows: TGCGCCAGCAGTAATGACATCGGTTGGGCTGAAGCTTTCTTT. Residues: CASSNDIGWAEAFF.

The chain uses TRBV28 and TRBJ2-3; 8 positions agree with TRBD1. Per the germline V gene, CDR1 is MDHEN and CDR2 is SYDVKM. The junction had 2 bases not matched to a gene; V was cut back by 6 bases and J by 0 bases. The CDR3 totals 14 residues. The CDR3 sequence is CASSSGGSTDTQYF. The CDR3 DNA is TGTGCCAGCAGCTCAGGGGGCAGCACAGATACGCAGTATTTT.

Here the CDR3 reads CASSYRNTGELFF. The CDR3 nucleotides are TGTGCCAGCAGCTATAGGAACACCGGGGAGCTGTTTTTT. The V gene is TRBV11-2, the J gene TRBJ2-2; D gene uncertain. The CDR3 consists of 13 residues. The germline V gene encodes CDR1 SGHAT and CDR2 FQNNGV. The V and J ends lost 4 bases and 1 base respectively, with 4 bases between them.

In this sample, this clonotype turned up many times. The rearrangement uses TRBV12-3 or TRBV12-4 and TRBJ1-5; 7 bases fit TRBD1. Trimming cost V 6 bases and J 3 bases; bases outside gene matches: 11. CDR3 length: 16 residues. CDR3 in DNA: TGTGCCAGCAGGGACGGGACAGTCGGGGTCAATCAGCCCCAGCATTTT. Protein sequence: CASRDGTVGVNQPQHF.

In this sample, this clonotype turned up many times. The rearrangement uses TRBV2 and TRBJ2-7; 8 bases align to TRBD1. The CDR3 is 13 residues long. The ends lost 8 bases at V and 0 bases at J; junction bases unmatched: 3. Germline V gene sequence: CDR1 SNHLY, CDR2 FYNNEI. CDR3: CASRDRSSYEQYF. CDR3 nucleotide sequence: TGTGCCAGCCGGGACAGGTCCTCCTACGAGCAGTACTTC.

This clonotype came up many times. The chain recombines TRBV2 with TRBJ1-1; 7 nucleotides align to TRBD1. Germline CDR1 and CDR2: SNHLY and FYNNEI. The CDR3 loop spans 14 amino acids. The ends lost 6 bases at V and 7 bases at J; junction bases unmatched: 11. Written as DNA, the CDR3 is TGTGCCAGCAGGGACAGGCCGTGGGCCTTTGAAGCTTTCTTT. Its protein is CASRDRPWAFEAFF.

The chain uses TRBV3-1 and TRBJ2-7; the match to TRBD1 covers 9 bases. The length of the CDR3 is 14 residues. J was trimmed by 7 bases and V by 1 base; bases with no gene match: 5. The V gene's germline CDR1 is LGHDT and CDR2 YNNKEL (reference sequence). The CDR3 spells CASSQAGTGKEQYF. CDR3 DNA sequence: TGTGCCAGCAGCCAAGCCGGGACAGGGAAGGAGCAGTACTTC.

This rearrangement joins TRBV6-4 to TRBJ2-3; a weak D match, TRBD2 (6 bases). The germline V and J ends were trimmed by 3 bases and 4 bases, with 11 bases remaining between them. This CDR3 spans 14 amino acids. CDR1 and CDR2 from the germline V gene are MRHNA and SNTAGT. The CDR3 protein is CASSDSGGPDTQYF. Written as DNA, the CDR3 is TGTGCCAGCAGTGATAGCGGAGGACCAGATACGCAGTATTTT.

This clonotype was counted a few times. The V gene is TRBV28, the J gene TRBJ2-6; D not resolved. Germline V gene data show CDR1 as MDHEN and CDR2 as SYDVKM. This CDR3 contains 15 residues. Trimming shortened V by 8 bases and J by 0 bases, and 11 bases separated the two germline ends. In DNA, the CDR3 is TGTGCCAGCGGAGAGGTCGCCTCTGGGGCCAACGTCCTGACTTTC. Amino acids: CASGEVASGANVLTF. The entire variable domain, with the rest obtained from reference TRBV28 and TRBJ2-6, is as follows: DVKVTQSSRYLVKRTGEKVFLECVQDMDHENMFWYRQDPGLGLRLIYFSYDVKMKEKGDIPEGYSVSREKKERFSLILESASTNQTSMYLCASGEVASGANVLTFGAGSRLTVL.

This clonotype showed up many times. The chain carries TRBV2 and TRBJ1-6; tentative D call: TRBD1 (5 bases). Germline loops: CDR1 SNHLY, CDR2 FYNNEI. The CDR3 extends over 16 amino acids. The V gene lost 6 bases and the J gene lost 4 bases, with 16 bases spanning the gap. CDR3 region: CASSQTQTVYNSPLHF. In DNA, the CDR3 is TGTGCCAGCAGCCAAACTCAGACAGTTTATAATTCACCCCTCCACTTT.

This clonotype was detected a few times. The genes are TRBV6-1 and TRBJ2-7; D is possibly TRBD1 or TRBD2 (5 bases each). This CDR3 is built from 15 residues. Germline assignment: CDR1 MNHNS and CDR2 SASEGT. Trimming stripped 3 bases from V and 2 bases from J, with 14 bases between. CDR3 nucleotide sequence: TGTGCCAGCAGTGATCGGAGGCAGGGAACCTACGAGCAGTACTTC. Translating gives CASSDRRQGTYEQYF.

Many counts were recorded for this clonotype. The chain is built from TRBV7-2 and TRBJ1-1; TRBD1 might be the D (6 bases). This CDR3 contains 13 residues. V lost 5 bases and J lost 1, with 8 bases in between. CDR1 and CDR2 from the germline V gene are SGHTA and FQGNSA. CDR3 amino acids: CASSEQGNTEAFF. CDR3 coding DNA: TGTGCCAGCAGCGAACAGGGGAACACTGAAGCTTTCTTT.

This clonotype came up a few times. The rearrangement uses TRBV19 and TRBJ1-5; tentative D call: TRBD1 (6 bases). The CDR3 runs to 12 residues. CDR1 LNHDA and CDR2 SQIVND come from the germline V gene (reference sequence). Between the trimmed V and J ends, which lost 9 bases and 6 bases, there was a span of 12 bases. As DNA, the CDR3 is TGTGCCAGCTCAGGGGAGGCTCAGCCCCAGCATTTT. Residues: CASSGEAQPQHF.

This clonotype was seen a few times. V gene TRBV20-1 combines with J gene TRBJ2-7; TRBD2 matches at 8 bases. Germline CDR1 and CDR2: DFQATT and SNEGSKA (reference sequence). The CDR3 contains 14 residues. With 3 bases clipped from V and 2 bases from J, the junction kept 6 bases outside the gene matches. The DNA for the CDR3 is TGCAGTGCTAGTCTGGGCGGGAGGACCTACGAGCAGTACTTC. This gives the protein CSASLGGRTYEQYF.

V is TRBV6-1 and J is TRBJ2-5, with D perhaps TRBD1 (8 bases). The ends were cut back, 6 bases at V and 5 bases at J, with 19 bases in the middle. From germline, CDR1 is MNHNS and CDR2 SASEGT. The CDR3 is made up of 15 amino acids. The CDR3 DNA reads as TGTGCCAGCAGCGCGGGGGACAGGTCCATCGAGACCCAGTACTTC. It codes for CASSAGDRSIETQYF.

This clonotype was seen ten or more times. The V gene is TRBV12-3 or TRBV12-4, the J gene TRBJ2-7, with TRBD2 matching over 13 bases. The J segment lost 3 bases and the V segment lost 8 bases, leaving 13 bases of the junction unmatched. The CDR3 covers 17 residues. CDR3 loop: CASGAWTSGSVGYEQYF. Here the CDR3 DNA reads TGTGCCAGCGGTGCTTGGACTAGCGGGAGTGTGGGCTACGAGCAGTACTTC.

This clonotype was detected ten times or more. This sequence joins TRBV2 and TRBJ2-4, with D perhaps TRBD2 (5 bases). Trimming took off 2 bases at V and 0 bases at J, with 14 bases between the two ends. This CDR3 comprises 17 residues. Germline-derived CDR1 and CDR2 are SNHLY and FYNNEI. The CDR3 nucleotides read TGTGCCAGCAGTGAAAGAGGGTCGGGCCCAGCCAAAAACATTCAGTACTTC. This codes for CASSERGSGPAKNIQYF.

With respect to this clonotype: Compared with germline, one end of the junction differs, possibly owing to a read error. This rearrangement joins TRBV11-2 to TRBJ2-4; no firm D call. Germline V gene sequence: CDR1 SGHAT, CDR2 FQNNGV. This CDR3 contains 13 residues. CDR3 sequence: CASSKQATNIQYF. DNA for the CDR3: TGTGCCAGCAGTAAACAAGCCACAAACATTCAGTACTTC.

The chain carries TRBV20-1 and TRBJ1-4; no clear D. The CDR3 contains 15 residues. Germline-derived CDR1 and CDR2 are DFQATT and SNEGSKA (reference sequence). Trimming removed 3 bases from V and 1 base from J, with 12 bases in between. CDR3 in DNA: TGCAGTGCTAGTTCCCAGGAAGTAACTAATGAAAAACTGTTTTTT. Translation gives CSASSQEVTNEKLFF.

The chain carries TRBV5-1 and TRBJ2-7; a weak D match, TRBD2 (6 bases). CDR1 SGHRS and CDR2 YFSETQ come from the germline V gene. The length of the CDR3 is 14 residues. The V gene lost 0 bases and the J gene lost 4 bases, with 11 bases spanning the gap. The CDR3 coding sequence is TGCGCCAGCAGCTTGGTAGCGGAAGGGTACGAGCAGTACTTC. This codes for CASSLVAEGYEQYF.

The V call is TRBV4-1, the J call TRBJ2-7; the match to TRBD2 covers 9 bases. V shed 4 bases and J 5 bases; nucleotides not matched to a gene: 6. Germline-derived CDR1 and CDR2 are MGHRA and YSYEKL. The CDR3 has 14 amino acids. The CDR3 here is CASSPLAGIHEQYF. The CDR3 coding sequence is TGCGCCAGCAGCCCGCTAGCGGGGATACACGAGCAGTACTTC.

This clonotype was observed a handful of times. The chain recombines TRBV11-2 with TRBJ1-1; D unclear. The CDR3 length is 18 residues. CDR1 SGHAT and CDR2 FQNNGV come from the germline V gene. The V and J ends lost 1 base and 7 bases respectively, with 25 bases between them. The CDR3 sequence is CASSLVKDRDKKFLEAFF. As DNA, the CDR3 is TGTGCCAGCAGCTTAGTCAAGGATAGGGATAAAAAATTTCTTGAAGCTTTCTTT.

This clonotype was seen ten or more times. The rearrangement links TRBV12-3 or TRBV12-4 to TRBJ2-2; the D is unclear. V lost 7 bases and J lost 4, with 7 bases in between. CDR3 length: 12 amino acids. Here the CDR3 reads CASTLPTGELFF. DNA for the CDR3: TGTGCCAGCACCCTTCCCACCGGGGAGCTGTTTTTT.

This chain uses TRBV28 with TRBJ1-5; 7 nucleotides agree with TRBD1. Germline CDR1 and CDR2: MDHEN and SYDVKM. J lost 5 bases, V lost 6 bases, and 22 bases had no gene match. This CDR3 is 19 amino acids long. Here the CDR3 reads CASRPRPGPQPQGDQPQHF. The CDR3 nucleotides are TGTGCCAGCAGACCTCGACCGGGCCCTCAACCCCAGGGGGATCAGCCCCAGCATTTT.

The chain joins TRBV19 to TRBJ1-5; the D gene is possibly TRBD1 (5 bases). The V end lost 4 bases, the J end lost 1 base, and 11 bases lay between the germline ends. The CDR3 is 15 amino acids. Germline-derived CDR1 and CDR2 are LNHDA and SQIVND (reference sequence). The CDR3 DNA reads TGTGCCAGTAGTAATGGCAGGGAGAGCAATCAGCCCCAGCATTTT. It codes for CASSNGRESNQPQHF.